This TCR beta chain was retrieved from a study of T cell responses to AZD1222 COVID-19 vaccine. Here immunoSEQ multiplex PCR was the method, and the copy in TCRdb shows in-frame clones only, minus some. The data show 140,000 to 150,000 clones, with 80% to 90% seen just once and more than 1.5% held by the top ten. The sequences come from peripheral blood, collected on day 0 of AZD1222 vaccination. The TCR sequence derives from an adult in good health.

CDR3 region: CASSYSRVMSTEAFF. CDR3 nucleotides: TGTGCCAGCAGTTATTCGAGAGTGATGAGCACTGAAGCTTTCTTT. The V call is TRBV6-5, the J call TRBJ1-1, with D unclear. The V end lost 3 bases, the J end lost 4 bases, and 15 bases lay between the germline ends. There are 15 residues in the CDR3. The germline gives CDR1 MNHEY, CDR2 SVGAGI.